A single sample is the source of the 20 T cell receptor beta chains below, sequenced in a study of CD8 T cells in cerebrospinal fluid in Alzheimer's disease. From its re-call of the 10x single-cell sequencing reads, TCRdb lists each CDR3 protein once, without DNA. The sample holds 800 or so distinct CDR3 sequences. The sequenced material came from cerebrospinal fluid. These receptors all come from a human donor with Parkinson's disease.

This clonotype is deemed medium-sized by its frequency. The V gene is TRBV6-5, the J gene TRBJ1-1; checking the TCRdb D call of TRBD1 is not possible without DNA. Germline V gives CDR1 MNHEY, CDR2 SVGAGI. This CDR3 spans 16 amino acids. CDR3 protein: CASSSEARTVNTEAFF.

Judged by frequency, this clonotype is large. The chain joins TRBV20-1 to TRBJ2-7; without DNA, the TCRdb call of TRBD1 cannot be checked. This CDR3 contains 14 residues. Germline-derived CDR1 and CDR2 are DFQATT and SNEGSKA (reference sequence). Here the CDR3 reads CSASGTDASYEQYF.

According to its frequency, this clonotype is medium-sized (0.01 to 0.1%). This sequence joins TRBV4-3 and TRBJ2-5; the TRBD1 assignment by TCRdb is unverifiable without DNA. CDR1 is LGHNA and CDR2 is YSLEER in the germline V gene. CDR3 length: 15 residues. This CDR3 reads CASSQGWGSGETQYF.

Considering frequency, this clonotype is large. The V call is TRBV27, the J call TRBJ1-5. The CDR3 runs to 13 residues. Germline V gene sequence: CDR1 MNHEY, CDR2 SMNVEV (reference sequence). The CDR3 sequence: CASSLQLNQPQHF.

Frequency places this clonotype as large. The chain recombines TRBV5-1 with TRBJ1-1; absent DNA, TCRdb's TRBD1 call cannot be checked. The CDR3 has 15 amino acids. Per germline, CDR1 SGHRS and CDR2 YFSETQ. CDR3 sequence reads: CASSPRAGGNTEAFF.

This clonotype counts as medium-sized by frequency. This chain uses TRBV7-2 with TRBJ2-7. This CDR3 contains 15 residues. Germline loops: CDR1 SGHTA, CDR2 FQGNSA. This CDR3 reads CASSRVVLSSYEQYF.

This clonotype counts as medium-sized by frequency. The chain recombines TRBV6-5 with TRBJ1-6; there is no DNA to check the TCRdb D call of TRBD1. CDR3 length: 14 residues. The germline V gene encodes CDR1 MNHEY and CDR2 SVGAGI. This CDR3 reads CASSPGTGRSPLHF.

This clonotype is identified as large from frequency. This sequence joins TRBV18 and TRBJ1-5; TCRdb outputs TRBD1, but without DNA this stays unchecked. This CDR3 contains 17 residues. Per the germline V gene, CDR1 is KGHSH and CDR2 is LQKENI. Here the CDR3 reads CASSLGGVPGRNQPQHF.

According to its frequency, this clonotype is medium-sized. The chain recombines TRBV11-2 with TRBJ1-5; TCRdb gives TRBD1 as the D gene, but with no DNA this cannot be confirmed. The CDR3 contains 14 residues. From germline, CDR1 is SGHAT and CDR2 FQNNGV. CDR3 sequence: CASSRDASNQPQHF.

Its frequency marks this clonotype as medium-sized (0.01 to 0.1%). This CDR3 is CAWSGQGSWYGYTF. The chain couples TRBV30 to TRBJ1-2. Germline loops: CDR1 GTSNPN, CDR2 SVGIG (reference sequence). This CDR3 contains 14 residues.

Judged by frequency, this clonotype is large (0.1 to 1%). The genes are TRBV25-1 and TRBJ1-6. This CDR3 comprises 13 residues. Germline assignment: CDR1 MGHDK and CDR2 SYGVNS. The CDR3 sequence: CASSQPYNSPLHF.

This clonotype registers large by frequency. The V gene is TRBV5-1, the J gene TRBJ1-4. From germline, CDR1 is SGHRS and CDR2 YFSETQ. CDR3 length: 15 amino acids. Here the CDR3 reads CASSPEGIGNEKLFF.

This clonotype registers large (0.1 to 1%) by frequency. The CDR3 protein is CASSPGGRGLSEAFF. The chain couples TRBV12-3 or TRBV12-4 to TRBJ1-1; TCRdb indicates TRBD1, and absent DNA this call remains unverified. The CDR3 totals 15 residues.

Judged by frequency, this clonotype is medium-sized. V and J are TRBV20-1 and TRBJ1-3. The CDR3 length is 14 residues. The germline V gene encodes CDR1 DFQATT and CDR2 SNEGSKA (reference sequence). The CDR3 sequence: CSASASGYGNTIYF.

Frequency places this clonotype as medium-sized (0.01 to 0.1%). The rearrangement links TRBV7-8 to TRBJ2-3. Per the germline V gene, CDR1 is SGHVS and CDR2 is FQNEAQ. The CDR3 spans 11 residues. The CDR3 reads CASSRVDTQYF.

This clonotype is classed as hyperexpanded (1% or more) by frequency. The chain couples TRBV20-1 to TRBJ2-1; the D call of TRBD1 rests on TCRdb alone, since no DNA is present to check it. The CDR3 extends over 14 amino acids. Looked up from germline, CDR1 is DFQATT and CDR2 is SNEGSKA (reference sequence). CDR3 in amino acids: CSARASRGNNEQFF.

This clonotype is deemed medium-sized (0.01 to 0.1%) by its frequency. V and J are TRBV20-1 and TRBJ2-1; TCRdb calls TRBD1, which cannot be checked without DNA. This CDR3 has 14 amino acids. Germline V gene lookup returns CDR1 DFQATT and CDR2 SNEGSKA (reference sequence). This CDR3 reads CSAGRDQGPGEQFF.

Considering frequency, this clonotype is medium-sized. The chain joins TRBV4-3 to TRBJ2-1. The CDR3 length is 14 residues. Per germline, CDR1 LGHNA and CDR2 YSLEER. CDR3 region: CASSQDGLRNEQFF.

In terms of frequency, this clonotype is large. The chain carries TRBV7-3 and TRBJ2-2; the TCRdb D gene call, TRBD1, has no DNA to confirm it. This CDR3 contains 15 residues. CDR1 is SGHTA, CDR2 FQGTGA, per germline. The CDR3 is CASSFQGGLGGELFF.

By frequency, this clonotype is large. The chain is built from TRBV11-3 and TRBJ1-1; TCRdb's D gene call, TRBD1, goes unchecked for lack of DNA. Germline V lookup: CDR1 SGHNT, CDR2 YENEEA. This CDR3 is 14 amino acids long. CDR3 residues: CASSLTGVNTEAFF.